Given below is one T cell receptor beta chain in context. As yet, its antigen is unknown. 13 Jbeta primers and 60 Vbeta primers were used for the PCR. Clones were read by immunoSEQ multiplex PCR, and TCRdb kept only the in-frame ones, dropping some. Found here are more than 150,000 clones, approximately 80% of them singletons; the top ten hold approximately 6.3%. This specimen belongs to a study of cytomegalovirus exposure and HLA in healthy donors. The CDR3 spans 14 residues. CDR1 is SGHRS and CDR2 is YFSETQ in the germline V gene. V was pared by 4 bases and J by 8 bases, with 9 bases of the junction left unmatched. Study observations and caveats: A later analysis associated 16,000 or so TCR beta sequences with HLA alleles at a 0.05 false discovery rate. Most TCR sequences were uncommon, yet certain public TCRs appeared in many donors. Donor immune exposure was known only as CMV serostatus. Most TCR beta V segments were productive about 87% or about 30% of the time in an earlier analysis.

The receptor was isolated from a woman between 45 and 65 years old in good health and CMV-seropositive. This chain connects TRBV5-1 to TRBJ2-1; 7 bases agree with TRBD1. The sample consisted of PBMCs. In DNA form, the CDR3 reads TGCGCCAGCAGCCCCGACAGGGCGGGCGATGAGCAGTTCTTC. This encodes CASSPDRAGDEQFF.